This record looks at one TCR beta chain sequence and its context. Its antigen is unknown. Obtained as resections during corrective heart surgery, the thymus tissue was then studied. This specimen comes from a study of human thymus T cells. Study observations and caveats: There were highly overlapping thymic repertoires among unrelated individuals, as related research reported.

The CDR3 length is 13 residues. Per germline, CDR1 MNHNY and CDR2 SVGAGI (reference sequence). V shed 5 bases and J shed 5 bases, with 10 bases lying between them. Here immunoSEQ multiplex PCR was the method, and the copy in TCRdb shows in-frame clones only, minus some. The repertoire holds roughly 120,000 clones, with just under 95% as singletons. This TCR derives from a boy less than two years old with a congenital heart defect but otherwise immunologically healthy. Sequencing input: thymus tissue. V gene TRBV6-6 combines with J gene TRBJ2-1; D is perhaps TRBD1 or TRBD2 (5 bases each). The CDR3 DNA reads as TGTGCCAGCAGTAGGGACGGACACAATGAGCAGTTCTTC. As protein: CASSRDGHNEQFF.